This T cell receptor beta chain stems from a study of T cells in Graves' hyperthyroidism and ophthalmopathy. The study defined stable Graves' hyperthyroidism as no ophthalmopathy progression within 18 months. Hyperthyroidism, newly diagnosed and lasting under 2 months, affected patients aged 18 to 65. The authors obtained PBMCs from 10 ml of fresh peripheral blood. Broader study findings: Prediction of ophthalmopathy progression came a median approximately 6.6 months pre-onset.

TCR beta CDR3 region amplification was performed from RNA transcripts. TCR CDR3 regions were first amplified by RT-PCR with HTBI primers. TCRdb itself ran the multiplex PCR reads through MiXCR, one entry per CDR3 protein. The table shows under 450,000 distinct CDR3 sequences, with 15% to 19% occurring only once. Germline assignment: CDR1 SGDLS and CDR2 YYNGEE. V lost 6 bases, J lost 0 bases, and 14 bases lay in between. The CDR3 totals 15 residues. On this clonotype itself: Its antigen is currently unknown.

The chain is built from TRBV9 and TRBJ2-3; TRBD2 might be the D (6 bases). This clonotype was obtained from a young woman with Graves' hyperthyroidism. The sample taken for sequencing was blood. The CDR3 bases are TGTGCCAGCACGCGGGGCCGGGGAAGCACAGATACGCAGTATTTT. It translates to CASTRGRGSTDTQYF. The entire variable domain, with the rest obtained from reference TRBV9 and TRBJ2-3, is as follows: DSGVTQTPKHLITATGQRVTLRCSPRSGDLSVYWYQQSLDQGLQFLIQYYNGEERAKGNILERFSAQQFPDLHSELNLSSLELGDSALYFCASTRGRGSTDTQYFGPGTRLTVL.